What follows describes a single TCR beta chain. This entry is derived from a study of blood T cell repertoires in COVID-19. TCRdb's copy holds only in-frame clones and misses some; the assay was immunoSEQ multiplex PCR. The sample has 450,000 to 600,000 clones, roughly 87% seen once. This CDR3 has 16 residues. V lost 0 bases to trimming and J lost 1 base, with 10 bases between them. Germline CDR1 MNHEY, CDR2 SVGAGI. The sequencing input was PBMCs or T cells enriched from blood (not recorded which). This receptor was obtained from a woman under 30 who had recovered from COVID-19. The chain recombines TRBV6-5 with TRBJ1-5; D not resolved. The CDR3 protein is CASSYSANPSNQPQHF. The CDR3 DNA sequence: TGTGCCAGCAGTTACTCTGCGAACCCAAGCAATCAGCCCCAGCATTTT.